Sequencing of this T cell receptor beta chain was carried out in a study of OX40 agonist ivuxolimab in advanced cancers. On the study more broadly: Partial response was recorded in three patients: one hepatocellular carcinoma and two cutaneous melanoma cases. Study outcomes and limitations: Among expanded peripheral T cells, antigen specificity went undetermined. CD8+ T cells (on average) carried more expanded clones than CD4+ T cells.

The germline V gene encodes CDR1 SGHKS and CDR2 YYEKEE (reference sequence). The trim removed 3 bases at V and 4 bases at J, leaving 12 bases unmatched. The CDR3 runs 16 residues. Libraries were prepared by immunoSEQ multiplex PCR; TCRdb keeps only in-frame clonotypes and omits some of them. The table has tens of thousands of clones, 75% to 85% seen once. This clone was seen only a few times. Its target is unknown. This TCR was sampled from an adult with an advanced solid tumor such as melanoma, head and neck, liver or kidney cancer. The sample here was CD4+ or CD8+ T cells sorted from blood, taken in a trial of the OX40 agonist ivuxolimab. This rearrangement joins TRBV5-5 to TRBJ2-5; 7 nucleotides align to TRBD1. The CDR3 DNA reads TGTGCCAGCAGCTCGGCGCCAACAGGGGTGGGAGAGACCCAGTACTTC. Its translation: CASSSAPTGVGETQYF.